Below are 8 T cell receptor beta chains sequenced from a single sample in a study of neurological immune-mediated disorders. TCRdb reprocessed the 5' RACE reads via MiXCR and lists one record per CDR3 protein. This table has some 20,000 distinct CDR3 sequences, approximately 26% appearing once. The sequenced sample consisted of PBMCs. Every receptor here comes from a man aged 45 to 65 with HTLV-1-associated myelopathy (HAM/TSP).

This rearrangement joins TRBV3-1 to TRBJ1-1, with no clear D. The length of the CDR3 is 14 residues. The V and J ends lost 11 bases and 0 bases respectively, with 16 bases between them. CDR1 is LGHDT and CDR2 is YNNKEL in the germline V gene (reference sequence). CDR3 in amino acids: CACREGLMNTEAFF. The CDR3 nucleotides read TGTGCCTGCCGAGAGGGCCTCATGAACACTGAAGCTTTCTTT.

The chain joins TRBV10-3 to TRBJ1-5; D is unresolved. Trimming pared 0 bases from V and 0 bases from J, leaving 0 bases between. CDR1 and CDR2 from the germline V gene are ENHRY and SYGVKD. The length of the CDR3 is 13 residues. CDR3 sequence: CAISESSNQPQHF. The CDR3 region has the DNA TGTGCCATCAGTGAGTCTAGCAATCAGCCCCAGCATTTT.

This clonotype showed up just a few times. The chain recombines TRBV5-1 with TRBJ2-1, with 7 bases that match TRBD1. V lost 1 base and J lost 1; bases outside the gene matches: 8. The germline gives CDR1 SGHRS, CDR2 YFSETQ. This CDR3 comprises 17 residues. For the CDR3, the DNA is TGCGCCAGCAGCTTGACTTTCACAGGGGCATCCTACAATGAGCAGTTCTTC. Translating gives CASSLTFTGASYNEQFF. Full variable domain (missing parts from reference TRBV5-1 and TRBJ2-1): KAGVTQTPRYLIKTRGQQVTLSCSPISGHRSVSWYQQTPGQGLQFLFEYFSETQRNKGNFPGRFSGRQFSNSRSEMNVSTLELGDSALYLCASSLTFTGASYNEQFFGPGTRLTVL.

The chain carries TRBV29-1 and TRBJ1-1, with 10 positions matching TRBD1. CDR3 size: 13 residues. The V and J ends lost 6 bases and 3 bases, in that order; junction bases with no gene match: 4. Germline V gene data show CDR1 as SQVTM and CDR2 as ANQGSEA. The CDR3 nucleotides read TGCAGCGTGGGGACAGGGGAGTACACTGAAGCTTTCTTT. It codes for CSVGTGEYTEAFF.

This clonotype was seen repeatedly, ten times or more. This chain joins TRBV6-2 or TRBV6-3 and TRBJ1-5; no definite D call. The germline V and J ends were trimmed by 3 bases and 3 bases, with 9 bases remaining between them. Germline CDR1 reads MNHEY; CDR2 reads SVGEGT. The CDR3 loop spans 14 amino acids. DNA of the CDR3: TGTGCCAGCAGTTATTGGGATACCAATCAGCCCCAGCATTTT. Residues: CASSYWDTNQPQHF.

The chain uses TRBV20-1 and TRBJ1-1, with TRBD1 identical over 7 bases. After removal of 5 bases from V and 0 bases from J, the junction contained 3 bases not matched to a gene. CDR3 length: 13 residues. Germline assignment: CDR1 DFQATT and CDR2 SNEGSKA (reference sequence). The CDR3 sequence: CSASDRLNTEAFF. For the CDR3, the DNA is TGCAGTGCTTCGGACAGGCTGAACACTGAAGCTTTCTTT.

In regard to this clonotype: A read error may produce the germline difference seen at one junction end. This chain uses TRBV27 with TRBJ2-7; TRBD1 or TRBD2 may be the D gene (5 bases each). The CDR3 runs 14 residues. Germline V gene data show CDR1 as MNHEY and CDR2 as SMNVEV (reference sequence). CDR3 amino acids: CARSLSRGDHEQYF. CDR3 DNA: TGTGCCAGAAGTTTATCGAGAGGGGACCACGAGCAGTACTTC.

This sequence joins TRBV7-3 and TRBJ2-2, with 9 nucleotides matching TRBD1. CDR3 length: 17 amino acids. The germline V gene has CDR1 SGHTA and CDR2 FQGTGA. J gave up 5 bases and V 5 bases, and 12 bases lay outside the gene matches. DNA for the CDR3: TGTGCCAGCAGCCAGAGTTCCTGGACAGGGGAGACCGGGGAGCTGTTTTTT. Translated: CASSQSSWTGETGELFF. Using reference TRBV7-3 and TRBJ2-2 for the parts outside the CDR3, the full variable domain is GAGVSQTPSNKVTEKGKYVELRCDPISGHTALYWYRQSLGQGPEFLIYFQGTGAADDSGLPNDRFFAVRPEGSVSTLKIQRTERGDSAVYLCASSQSSWTGETGELFFGEGSRLTVL.